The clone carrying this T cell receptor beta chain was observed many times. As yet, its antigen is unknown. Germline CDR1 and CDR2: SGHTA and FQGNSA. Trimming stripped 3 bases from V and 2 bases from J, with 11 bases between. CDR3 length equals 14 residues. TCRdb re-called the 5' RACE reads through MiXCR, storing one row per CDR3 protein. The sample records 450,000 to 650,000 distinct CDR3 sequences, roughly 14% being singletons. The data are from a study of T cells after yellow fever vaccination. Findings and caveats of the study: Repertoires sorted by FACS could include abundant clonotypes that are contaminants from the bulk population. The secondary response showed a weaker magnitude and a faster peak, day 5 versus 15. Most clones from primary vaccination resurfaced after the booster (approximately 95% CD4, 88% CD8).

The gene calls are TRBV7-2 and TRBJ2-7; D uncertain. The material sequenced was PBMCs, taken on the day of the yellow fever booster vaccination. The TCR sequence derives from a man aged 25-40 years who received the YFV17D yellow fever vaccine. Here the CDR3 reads CASSFGPGAYEQYF. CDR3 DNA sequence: TGTGCCAGCAGCTTCGGGCCTGGGGCCTACGAGCAGTACTTC.